The source of this T cell receptor beta chain is a study of circulating CD8 cells and anti-PD-1 response in melanoma. TCR libraries were prepared from roughly 14 ng of total RNA with the QIAseq Immune Repertoire TCR panel. One entry per CDR3 protein results from TCRdb running MiXCR on the reads. This table holds under 400 distinct CDR3 sequences, approximately 4% found once. The V segment lost 0 bases and the J segment 0 bases; nucleotides outside the gene matches: 4. The CDR3 extends over 16 amino acids. Germline assignment: CDR1 SQVTM and CDR2 ANQGSEA. From live CD3+CD8+TCRalphabeta+ cells, four PD-1 and/or TIGIT subsets were sorted. By frequency in the sample, this clonotype is medium-sized.

This sequence was found in a human donor with melanoma. The sequenced sample was CD8+ T cells from PBMCs, obtained at baseline or after one month of anti-PD-1 therapy (not recorded which). The chain carries TRBV29-1 and TRBJ2-1; 8 bases fit TRBD2. The CDR3 nucleotides read TGCAGCGTTGAAGATCTAGCGGGTAACTCCTACAATGAGCAGTTCTTC. Translated: CSVEDLAGNSYNEQFF.